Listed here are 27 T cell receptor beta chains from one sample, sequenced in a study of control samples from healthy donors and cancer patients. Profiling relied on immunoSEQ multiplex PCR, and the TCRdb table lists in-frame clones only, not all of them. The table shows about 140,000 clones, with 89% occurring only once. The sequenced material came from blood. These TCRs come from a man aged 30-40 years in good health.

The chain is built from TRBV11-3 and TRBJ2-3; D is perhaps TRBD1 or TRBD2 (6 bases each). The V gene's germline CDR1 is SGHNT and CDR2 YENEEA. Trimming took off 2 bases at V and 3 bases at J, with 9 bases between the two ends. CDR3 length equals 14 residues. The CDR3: CASSLLGGTDTQYF. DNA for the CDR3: TGTGCCAGCAGCTTATTAGGGGGGACAGATACGCAGTATTTT.

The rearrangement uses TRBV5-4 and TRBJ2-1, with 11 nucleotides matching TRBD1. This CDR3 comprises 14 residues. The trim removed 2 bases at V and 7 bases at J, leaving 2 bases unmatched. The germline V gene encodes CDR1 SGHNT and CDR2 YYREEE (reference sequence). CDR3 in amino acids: CASSFGTGGNEQFF. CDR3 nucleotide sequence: TGTGCCAGCAGCTTCGGGACAGGGGGGAATGAGCAGTTCTTC.

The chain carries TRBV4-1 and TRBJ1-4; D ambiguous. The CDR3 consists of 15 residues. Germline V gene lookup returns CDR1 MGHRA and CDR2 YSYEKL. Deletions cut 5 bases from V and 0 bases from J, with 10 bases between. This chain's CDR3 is CASSGRGSTNEKLFF. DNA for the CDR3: TGCGCCAGCAGCGGCCGAGGCTCAACTAATGAAAAACTGTTTTTT.

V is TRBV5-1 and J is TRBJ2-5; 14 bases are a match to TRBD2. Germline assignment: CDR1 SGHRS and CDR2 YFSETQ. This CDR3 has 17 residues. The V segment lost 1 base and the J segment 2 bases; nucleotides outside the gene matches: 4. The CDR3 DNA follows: TGCGCCAGCAGCTTGACCGGGACTAGCGGGGGTCAAGAGACCCAGTACTTC. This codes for CASSLTGTSGGQETQYF. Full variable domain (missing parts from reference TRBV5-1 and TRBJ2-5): KAGVTQTPRYLIKTRGQQVTLSCSPISGHRSVSWYQQTPGQGLQFLFEYFSETQRNKGNFPGRFSGRQFSNSRSEMNVSTLELGDSALYLCASSLTGTSGGQETQYFGPGTRLLVL.

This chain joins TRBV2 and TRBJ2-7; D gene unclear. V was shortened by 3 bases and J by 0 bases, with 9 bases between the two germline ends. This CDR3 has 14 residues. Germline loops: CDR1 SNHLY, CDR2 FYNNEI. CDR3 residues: CASSDHQSSYEQYF. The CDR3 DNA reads TGTGCCAGCAGTGACCACCAAAGCTCCTACGAGCAGTACTTC.

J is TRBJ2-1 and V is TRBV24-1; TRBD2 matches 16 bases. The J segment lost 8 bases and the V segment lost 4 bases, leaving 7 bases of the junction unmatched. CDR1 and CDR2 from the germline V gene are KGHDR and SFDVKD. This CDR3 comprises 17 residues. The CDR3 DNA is TGTGCCACCAGTGAATCGGGACTAGCGGGAGGGCTCGATGAGCAGTTCTTC. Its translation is CATSESGLAGGLDEQFF.

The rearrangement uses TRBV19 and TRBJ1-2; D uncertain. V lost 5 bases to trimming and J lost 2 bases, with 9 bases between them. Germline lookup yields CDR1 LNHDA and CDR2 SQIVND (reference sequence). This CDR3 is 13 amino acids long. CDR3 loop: CASSSRENYGYTF. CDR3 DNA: TGTGCCAGTAGTTCCCGGGAGAACTATGGCTACACCTTC. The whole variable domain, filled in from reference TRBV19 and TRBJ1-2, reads DGGITQSPKYLFRKEGQNVTLSCEQNLNHDAMYWYRQDPGQGLRLIYYSQIVNDFQKGDIAEGYSVSREKKESFPLTVTSAQKNPTAFYLCASSSRENYGYTFGSGTRLTVV.

DNA for the CDR3: TGTGCCAGCAGCCAAAGCGGGGGGGCAGGCACAGATACGCAGTATTTT. Encoded protein: CASSQSGGAGTDTQYF. This chain connects TRBV3-1 (or the pseudogene TRBV3-2) to TRBJ2-3; 10 bases line up with TRBD2. V gave up 2 bases and J gave up 1 base; unmatched junction bases: 3. The CDR3 has 16 residues. CDR1 and CDR2 (germline): LGHDT, YNNKEL (reference sequence).

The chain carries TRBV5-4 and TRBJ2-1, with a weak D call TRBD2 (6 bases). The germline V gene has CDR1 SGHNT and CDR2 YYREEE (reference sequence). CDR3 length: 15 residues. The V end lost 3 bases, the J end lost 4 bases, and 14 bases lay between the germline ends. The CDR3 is CASSSKRASYNEQFF. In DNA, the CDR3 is TGTGCCAGCAGCTCCAAGCGGGCTTCATACAATGAGCAGTTCTTC.

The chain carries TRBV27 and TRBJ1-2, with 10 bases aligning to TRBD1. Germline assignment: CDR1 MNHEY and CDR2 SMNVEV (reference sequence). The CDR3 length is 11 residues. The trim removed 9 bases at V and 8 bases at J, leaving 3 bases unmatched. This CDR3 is CARGTGDGYTF. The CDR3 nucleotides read TGTGCCAGGGGGACAGGGGACGGCTACACCTTC.

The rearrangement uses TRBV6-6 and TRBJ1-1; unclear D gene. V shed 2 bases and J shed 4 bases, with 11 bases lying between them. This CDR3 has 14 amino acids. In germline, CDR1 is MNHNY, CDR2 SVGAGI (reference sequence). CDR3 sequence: CASSYKGGGTEAFF. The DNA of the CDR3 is TGTGCCAGCAGTTACAAGGGAGGAGGCACTGAAGCTTTCTTT.

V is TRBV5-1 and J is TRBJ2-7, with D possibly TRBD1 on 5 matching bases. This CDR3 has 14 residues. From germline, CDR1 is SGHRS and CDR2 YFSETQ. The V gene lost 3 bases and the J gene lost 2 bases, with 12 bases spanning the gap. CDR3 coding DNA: TGCGCCAGCAGCTGGGGCAGCTCGACCTACGAGCAGTACTTC. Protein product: CASSWGSSTYEQYF. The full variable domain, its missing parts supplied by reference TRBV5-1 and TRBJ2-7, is KAGVTQTPRYLIKTRGQQVTLSCSPISGHRSVSWYQQTPGQGLQFLFEYFSETQRNKGNFPGRFSGRQFSNSRSEMNVSTLELGDSALYLCASSWGSSTYEQYFGPGTRLTVT.

The CDR3 nucleotides are TGTGCCAGCAGCTTAGGAGGGGGCGAAGTCTACGAGCAGTACTTC. Translated, it gives CASSLGGGEVYEQYF. The chain joins TRBV7-6 to TRBJ2-7, with 7 bases lining up with TRBD1. The CDR3 loop spans 15 amino acids. The germline V gene encodes CDR1 SGHVS and CDR2 FNYEAQ. V lost 1 base to trimming and J lost 3 bases; unmatched junction nucleotides: 6.

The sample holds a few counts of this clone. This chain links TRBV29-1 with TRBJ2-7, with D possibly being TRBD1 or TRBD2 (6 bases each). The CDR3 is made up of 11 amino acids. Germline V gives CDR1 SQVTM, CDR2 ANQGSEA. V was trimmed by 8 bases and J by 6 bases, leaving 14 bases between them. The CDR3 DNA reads TGCAGCTATAGGGGGGCTAGCGAGCAGTACTTC. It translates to CSYRGASEQYF.

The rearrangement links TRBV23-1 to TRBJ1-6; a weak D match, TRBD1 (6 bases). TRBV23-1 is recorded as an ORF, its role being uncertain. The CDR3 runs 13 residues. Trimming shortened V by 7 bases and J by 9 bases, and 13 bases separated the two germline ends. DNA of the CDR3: TGCGCCAGCACGGGGGGCTGGGGTTCACCCCTCCACTTT. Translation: CASTGGWGSPLHF.

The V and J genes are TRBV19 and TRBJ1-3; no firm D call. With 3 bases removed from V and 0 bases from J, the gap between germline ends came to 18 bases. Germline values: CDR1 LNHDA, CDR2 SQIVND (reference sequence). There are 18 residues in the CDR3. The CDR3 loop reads CASSIRTARSSSGNTIYF. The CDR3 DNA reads TGTGCCAGTAGTATCCGGACGGCTAGATCGAGCTCTGGAAACACCATATATTTT. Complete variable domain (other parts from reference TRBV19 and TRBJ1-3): DGGITQSPKYLFRKEGQNVTLSCEQNLNHDAMYWYRQDPGQGLRLIYYSQIVNDFQKGDIAEGYSVSREKKESFPLTVTSAQKNPTAFYLCASSIRTARSSSGNTIYFGEGSWLTVV.

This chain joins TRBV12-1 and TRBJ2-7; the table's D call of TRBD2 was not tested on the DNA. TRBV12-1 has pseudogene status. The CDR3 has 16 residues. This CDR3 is CASRGDNSGSVYEQYF. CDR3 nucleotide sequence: TGTGCCAGCAGAGGGGACAATAGCGGGAGCGTGTACGAGCAGTACTTC.

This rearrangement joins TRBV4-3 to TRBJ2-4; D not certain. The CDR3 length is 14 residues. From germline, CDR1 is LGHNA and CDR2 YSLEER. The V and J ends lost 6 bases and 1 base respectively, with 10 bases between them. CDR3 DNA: TGCGCCAGCAGTGAGTGGGGTGCCAAAAACATTCAGTACTTC. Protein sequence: CASSEWGAKNIQYF.

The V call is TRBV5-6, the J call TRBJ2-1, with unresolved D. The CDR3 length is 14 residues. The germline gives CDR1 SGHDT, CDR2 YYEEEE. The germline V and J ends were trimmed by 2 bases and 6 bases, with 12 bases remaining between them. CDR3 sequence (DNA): TGTGCCAGCAGCTTCCTAGGTATTCGCAATGAGCAGTTCTTC. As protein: CASSFLGIRNEQFF.

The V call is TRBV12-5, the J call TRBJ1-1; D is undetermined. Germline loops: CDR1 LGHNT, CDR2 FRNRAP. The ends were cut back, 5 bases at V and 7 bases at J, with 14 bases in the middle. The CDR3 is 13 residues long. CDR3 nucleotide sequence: TGTGCTAGTGGTCTACTCGCGGGGAGTGAAGCTTTCTTT. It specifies CASGLLAGSEAFF.

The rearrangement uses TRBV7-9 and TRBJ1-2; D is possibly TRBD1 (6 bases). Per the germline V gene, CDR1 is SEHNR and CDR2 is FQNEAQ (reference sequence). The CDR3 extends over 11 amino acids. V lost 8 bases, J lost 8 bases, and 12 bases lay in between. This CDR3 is CASGQGRGYTF. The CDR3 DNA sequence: TGTGCCAGCGGCCAGGGGCGGGGCTACACCTTC.

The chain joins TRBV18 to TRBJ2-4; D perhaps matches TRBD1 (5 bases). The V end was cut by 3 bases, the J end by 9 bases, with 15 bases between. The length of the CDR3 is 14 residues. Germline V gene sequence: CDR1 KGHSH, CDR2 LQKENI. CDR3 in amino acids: CASSPPSGIFIQYF. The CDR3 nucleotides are TGTGCCAGCTCACCTCCGTCAGGGATTTTCATTCAGTACTTC.

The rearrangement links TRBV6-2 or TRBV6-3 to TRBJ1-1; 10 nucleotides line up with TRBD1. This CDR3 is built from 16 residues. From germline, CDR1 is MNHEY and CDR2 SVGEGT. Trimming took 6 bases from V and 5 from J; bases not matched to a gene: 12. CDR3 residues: CASSNHRTGGQTEAFF. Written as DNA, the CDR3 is TGTGCCAGCAGCAACCACCGGACAGGGGGACAAACTGAAGCTTTCTTT.

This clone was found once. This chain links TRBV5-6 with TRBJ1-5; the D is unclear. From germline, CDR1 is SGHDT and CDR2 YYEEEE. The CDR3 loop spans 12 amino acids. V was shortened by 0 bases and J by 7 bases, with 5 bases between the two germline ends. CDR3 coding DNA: TGTGCCAGCAGCTTGGGTGAGCAGCCCCAGCATTTT. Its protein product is CASSLGEQPQHF.

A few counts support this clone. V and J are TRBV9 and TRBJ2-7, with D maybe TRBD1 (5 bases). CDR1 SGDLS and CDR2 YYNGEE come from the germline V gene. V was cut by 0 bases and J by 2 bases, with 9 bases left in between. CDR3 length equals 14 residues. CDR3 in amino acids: CASSVATGAYEQYF. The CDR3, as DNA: TGTGCCAGCAGCGTAGCTACAGGCGCCTACGAGCAGTACTTC.

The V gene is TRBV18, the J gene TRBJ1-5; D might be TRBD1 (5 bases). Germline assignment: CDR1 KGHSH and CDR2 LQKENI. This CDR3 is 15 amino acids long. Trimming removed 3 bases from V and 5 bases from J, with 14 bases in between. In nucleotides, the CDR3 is TGTGCCAGCTCACCCCCGGGACGGGAGTATCAGCCCCAGCATTTT. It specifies CASSPPGREYQPQHF.

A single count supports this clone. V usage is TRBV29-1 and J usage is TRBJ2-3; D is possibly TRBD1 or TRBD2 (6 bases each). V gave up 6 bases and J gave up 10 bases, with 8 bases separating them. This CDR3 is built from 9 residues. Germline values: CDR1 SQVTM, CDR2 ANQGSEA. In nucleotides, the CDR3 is TGCAGCGTAGGGGGGCCGCAGTATTTT. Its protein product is CSVGGPQYF.